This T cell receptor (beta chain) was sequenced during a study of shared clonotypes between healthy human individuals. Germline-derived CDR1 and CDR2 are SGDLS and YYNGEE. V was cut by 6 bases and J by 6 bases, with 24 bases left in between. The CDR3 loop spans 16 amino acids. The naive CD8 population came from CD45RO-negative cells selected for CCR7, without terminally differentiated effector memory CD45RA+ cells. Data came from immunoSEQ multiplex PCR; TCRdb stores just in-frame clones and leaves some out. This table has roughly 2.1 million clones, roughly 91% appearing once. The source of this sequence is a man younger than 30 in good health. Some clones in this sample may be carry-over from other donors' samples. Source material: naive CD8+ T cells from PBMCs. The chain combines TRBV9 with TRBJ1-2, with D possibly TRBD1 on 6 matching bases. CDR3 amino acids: CASTPGGGGGRDGYTF. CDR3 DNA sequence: TGTGCCAGCACCCCGGGTGGGGGGGGCGGTAGAGATGGCTACACCTTC. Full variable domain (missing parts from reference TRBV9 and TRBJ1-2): DSGVTQTPKHLITATGQRVTLRCSPRSGDLSVYWYQQSLDQGLQFLIQYYNGEERAKGNILERFSAQQFPDLHSELNLSSLELGDSALYFCASTPGGGGGRDGYTFGSGTRLTVV.